This T cell receptor beta chain was captured by sequencing in a study of OX40 agonist ivuxolimab in advanced cancers. The study, taken as a whole, reports: Clonal expansion among partial responders at 0.1-3.0 mg/kg ranked near the lowest. On average, CD8+ T cells had more expanded clones than CD4+. CD4+ and CD8+ T cells in blood underwent clonal expansion by week 6 at 0.1 to 3.0 mg/kg.

Sequencing was performed with immunoSEQ multiplex PCR; in TCRdb, only in-frame clones are kept and a portion is missing. The sample consists of around 120,000 clones, 75% to 90% of them appearing once. Exclusion of a patient followed from autoimmune disease history or systemic immunosuppression. The germline gives CDR1 LGHNA, CDR2 YSLEER. V lost 0 bases to trimming and J lost 7 bases, with 10 bases between them. The CDR3 covers 15 residues. As to this clone: Its antigen is not identified.

Material: CD4+ or CD8+ T cells sorted from blood, obtained in a trial of the OX40 agonist ivuxolimab. The chain links TRBV4-3 to TRBJ1-6; D is uncertain. The receptor comes from an adult with an advanced solid tumor such as melanoma, head and neck, liver or kidney cancer. CDR3 loop: CASSQDEGGNSPLHF. The CDR3 bases are TGCGCCAGCAGCCAAGATGAGGGTGGGAATTCACCCCTCCACTTT.